This T cell receptor beta chain was profiled in a study of blood T cell repertoires in COVID-19. Germline CDR1 and CDR2: DFQATT and SNEGSKA (reference sequence). Between the trimmed V and J ends, which lost 3 bases and 8 bases, there was a span of 7 bases. This CDR3 comprises 10 residues. TCRdb keeps only in-frame clones here, not all; method: immunoSEQ multiplex PCR. The sample holds fewer than 500,000 clones; more than 75% are singletons and the top ten take approximately 0.96%. What was sequenced was PBMCs or T cells enriched from blood (not recorded which). The source of this sequence is a woman in her twenties or thirties with acute COVID-19. This rearrangement joins TRBV20-1 to TRBJ1-1; D not resolved. DNA for the CDR3: TGCAGTGCTAGTCACAGCGAAGCTTTCTTT. This sequence encodes CSASHSEAFF.